The entry that follows covers one T cell receptor (beta chain) sequence. The entry originates in a study of blood T cell repertoires in COVID-19. J gave up 1 base and V 5 bases, and 7 bases lay outside the gene matches. The CDR3 has 15 residues. The germline V gene has CDR1 KGHSH and CDR2 LQKENI. Some clones are missing from TCRdb's copy, which holds only in-frame ones; the method was immunoSEQ multiplex PCR. The table shows approximately 280,000 clones, with around 85% occurring only once. The sequence derives from a man aged 50 to 59 with active or convalescent COVID-19. The chain couples TRBV18 to TRBJ2-7, with 8 positions matching TRBD1. The material sequenced was peripheral blood. The CDR3 spells CASSSGQGRSYEQYF. CDR3 DNA sequence: TGTGCCAGCTCATCCGGACAGGGACGTTCCTACGAGCAGTACTTC. The whole variable domain, filled in from reference TRBV18 and TRBJ2-7, reads NAGVMQNPRHLVRRRGQEARLRCSPMKGHSHVYWYRQLPEEGLKFMVYLQKENIIDESGMPKERFSAEFPKEGPSILRIQQVVRGDSAAYFCASSSGQGRSYEQYFGPGTRLTVT.